This T cell receptor (beta chain) was profiled in a study of regulatory T cells in long-lasting Graves disease. The ends were cut back, 6 bases at V and 2 bases at J, with 11 bases in the middle. Germline V CDR1 and CDR2: ENHRY, SYGVKD. This CDR3 spans 14 amino acids. Time point noted: newly diagnosed GD, antithyroid drugs for less than 3 months. PBMC-extracted RNA yielded the TCR library. Libraries of TCR beta came from iRepertoire HTBI primers plus Arm-PCR of CDR3 regions. In TCRdb, the multiplex PCR reads were re-called with MiXCR into one record per CDR3 protein. Of hundreds of thousands of distinct CDR3 sequences listed, 16% are singletons. This sample also appeared in a second study, on T cells in Graves' hyperthyroidism and ophthalmopathy.

The V and J genes are TRBV10-3 and TRBJ2-4; D gene unclear. The sequence was obtained from a man aged 35-49 years with Graves disease. The sample here was peripheral blood mononuclear cells (PBMCs), taken at new diagnosis, from a patient treated with antithyroid drugs. CDR3 protein: CAISAAESKNIQYF. In nucleotides, the CDR3 is TGTGCCATCAGCGCCGCCGAGTCCAAAAACATTCAGTACTTC.